This T cell receptor (beta chain) is drawn from a study of blood T cell repertoires in COVID-19. The wider study: PBMCs, B-cell-depleted T cells, or T cells were the source of the cDNA or gDNA that made up the material.

Sequencing used immunoSEQ multiplex PCR; TCRdb keeps in-frame clones, though not all of them. The table lists approximately 60,000 clones, 76% of them singletons. This CDR3 is built from 13 residues. In germline, CDR1 is SGDLS, CDR2 YYNGEE. V lost 3 bases to trimming and J lost 5 bases, with 9 bases between them. Material for sequencing was peripheral blood. This receptor was taken from a man aged 50 to 60 with active or convalescent COVID-19. The gene calls are TRBV9 and TRBJ2-1, with no clear D. CDR3 region: CASSGTDNNEQFF. Written as DNA, the CDR3 is TGTGCCAGCAGCGGAACAGATAACAATGAGCAGTTCTTC.